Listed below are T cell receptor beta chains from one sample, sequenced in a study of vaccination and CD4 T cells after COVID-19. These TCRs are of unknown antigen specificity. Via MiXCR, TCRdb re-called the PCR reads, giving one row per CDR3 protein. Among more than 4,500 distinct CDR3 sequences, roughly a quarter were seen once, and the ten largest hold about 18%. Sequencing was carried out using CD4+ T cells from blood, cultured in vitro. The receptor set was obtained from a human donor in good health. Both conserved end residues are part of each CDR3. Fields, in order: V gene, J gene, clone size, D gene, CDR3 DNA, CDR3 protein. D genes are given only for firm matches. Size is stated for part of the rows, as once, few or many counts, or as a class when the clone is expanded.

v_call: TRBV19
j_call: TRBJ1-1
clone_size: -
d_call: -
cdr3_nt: TGTGCCAGTAGTATAGTCCTGAACACTGAAGCTTTCTTT
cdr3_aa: CASSIVLNTEAFF

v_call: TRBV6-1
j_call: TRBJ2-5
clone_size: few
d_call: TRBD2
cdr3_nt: TGTGCCAGCAATGAGGGACTAGTTAGGTACCAAGAGACCCAGTACTTC
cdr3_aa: CASNEGLVRYQETQYF

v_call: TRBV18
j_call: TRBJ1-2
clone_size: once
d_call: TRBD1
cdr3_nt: TGTGCCAGCTCATCCGGGACAGGGGATGGTCATGGCTACACCTTC
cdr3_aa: CASSSGTGDGHGYTF

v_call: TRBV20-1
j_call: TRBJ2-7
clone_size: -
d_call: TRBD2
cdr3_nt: TGCAGTGCGACGGGGGGGGACTCCTACGAGCAGTACTTC
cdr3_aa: CSATGGDSYEQYF

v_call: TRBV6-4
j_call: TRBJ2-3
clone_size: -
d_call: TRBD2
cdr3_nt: TGTGCCAGCAGTGCTAGCGGGGGGGCTACAGATACGCAGTATTTT
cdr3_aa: CASSASGGATDTQYF

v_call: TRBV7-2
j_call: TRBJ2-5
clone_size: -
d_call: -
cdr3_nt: TGTGCCAGCAGCTTAGAACTAATAGAGACCCAGTACTTC
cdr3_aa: CASSLELIETQYF

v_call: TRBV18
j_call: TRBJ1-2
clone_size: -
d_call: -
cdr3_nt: TGTGCCAGCTCACCGGGGGGACCATCATATGGCTACACCTTC
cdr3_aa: CASSPGGPSYGYTF

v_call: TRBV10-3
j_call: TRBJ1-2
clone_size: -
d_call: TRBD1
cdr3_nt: TGTGTCATCAGTGCCCTGGACAGGGTGTACTATGGCTACACCTTC
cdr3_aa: CVISALDRVYYGYTF

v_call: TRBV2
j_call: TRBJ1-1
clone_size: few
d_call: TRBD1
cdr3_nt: TGTGCCAGCGGCGGACAGGGAAACACTGAAGCTTTCTTT
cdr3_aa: CASGGQGNTEAFF

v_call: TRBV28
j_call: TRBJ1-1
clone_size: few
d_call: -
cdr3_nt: TGTGCCAGCAGTTTCCGTCGGACTGAAGCTTTCTTT
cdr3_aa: CASSFRRTEAFF

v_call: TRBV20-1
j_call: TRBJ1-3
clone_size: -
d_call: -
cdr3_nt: TGCAGTACCTGGGGGGGAGGCGCTGGAAACACCATATATTTT
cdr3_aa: CSTWGGGAGNTIYF

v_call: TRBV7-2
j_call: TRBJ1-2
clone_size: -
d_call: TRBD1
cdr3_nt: TGTGCCAGCAGCCCAAAGGGGACAGGGGTCATTATGAACTATGGCTACACCTTC
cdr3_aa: CASSPKGTGVIMNYGYTF

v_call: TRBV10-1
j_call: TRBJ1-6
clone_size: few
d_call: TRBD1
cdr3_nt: TGCGCCAGCAGAGTAGTCCGGGACAGAACTCCTTCACCCCTCCACTTT
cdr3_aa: CASRVVRDRTPSPLHF

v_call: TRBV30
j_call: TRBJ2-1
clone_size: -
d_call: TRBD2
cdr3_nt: TGTGCCTGGACTAGCGGGGGGACTACCTACAATGAGCAGTTCTTC
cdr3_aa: CAWTSGGTTYNEQFF

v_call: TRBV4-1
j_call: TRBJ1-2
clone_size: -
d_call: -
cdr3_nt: TGCGCCAGCAGCCAAGATCCGTGGCAGGGGTCCGGCTACACCTTC
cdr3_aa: CASSQDPWQGSGYTF

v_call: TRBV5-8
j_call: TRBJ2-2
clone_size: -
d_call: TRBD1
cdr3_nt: TGTGCCAGCAGCCCCTGGACAGGGGAGGCCGGGGAGCTGTTTTTT
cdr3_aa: CASSPWTGEAGELFF

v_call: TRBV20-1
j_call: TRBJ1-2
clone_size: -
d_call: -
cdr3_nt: TGCAGTGCTACACCAGGCGGCTACACCTTC
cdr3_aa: CSATPGGYTF

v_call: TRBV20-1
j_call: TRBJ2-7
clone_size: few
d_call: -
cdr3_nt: TGCAGTGCTAGTTTGGACAACTACGAGCAGTACTTC
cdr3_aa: CSASLDNYEQYF

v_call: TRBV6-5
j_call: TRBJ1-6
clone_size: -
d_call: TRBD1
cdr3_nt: TGTGCCAGCAGTTTGAGACAGGGCCCGGGGTCACCCCTCCACTTT
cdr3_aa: CASSLRQGPGSPLHF

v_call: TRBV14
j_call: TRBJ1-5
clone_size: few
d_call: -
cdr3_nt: TGTGCCAGCAGCCATCAGGGGAATCAGCCCCAGCATTTT
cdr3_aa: CASSHQGNQPQHF

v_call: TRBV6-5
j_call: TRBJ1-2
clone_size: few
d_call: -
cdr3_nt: TGTGCCAGCAGTTCTCCCCCGCCACCCTATGGCTACACCTTC
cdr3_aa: CASSSPPPPYGYTF

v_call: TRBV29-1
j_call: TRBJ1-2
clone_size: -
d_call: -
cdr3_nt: TGCAGCGTAGAAGACTCACTCTATGGCTACACCTTC
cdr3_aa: CSVEDSLYGYTF

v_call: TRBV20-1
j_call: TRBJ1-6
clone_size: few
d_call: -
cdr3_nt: TGCAGTGCTAGAGGGGGGGGGGATAGTTCACCCCTCCACTTT
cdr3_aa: CSARGGGDSSPLHF

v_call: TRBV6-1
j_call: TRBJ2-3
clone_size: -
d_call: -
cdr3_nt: TGTGCCAGCAAGGAGACTTTTCGAGATACGCAGTATTTT
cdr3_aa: CASKETFRDTQYF

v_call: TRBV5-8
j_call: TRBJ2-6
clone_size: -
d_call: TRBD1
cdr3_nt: TGTGCCAGCAGCGGACAGGGCGCTGGGGCCAACGTCCTGACTTTC
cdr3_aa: CASSGQGAGANVLTF

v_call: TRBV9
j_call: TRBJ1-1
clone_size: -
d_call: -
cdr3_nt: TGTGCCAGCAGCGCGGAGACAGGCACTGAAGCTTTCTTT
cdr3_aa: CASSAETGTEAFF

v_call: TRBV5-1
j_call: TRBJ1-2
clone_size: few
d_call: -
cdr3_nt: TGCGCCAGCAGCTTGGAGGGGTTTAAGTCCACCTTC
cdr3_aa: CASSLEGFKSTF